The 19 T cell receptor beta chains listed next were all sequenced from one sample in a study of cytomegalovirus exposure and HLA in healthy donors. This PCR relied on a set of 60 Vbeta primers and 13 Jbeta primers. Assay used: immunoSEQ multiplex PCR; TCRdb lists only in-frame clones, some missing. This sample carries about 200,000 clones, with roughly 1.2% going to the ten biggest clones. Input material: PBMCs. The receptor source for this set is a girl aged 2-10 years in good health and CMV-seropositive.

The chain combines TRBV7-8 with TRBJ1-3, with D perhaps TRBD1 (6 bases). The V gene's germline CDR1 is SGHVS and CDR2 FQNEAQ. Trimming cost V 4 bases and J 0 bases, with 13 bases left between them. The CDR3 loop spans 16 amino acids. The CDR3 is CASSSDRPHSGNTIYF. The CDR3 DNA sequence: TGTGCCAGCAGCTCCGACAGGCCACACTCTGGAAACACCATATATTTT.

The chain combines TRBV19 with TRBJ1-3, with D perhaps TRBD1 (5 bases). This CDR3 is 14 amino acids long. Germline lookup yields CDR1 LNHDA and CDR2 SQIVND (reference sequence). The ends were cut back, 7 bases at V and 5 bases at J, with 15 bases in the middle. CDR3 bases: TGTGCCAGTATCGATCCAGGGAGGAGAAACACCATATATTTT. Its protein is CASIDPGRRNTIYF.

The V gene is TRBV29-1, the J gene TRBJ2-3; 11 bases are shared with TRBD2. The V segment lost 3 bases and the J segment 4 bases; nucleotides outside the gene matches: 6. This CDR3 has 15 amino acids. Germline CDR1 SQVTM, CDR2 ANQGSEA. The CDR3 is CSVDQLAGEADTQYF. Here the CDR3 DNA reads TGCAGCGTTGATCAACTAGCGGGAGAGGCAGATACGCAGTATTTT.

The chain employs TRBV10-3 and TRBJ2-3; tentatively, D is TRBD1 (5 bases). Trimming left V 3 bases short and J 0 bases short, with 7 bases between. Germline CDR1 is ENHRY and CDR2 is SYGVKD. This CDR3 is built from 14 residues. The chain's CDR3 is CAISDRQSTDTQYF. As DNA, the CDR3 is TGTGCCATCAGTGACCGACAGAGCACAGATACGCAGTATTTT.

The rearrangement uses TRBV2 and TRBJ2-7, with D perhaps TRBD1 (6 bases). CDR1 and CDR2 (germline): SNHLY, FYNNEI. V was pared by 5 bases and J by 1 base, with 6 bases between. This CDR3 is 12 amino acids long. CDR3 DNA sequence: TGTGCCAGCAGTACAGGGTCCTACGAGCAGTACTTC. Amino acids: CASSTGSYEQYF.

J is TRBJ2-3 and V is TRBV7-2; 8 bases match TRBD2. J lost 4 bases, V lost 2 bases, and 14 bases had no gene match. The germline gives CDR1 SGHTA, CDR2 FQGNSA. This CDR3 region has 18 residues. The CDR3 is CASSLYPGTSSTSDTQYF. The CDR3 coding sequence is TGTGCCAGCAGCTTATACCCTGGGACTAGTTCCACCTCAGATACGCAGTATTTT.

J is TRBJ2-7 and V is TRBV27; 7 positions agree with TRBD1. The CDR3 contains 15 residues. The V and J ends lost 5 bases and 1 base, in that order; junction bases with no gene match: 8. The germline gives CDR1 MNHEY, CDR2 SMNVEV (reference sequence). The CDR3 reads CASSTLQTGSYEQYF. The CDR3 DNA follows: TGTGCCAGCAGTACCCTTCAGACAGGGTCCTACGAGCAGTACTTC.

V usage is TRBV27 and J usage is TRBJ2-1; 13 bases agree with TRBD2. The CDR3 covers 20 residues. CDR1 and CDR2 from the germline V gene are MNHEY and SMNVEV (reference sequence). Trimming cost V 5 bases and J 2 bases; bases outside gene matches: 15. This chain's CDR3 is CASSSDGLAGAGSPYNEQFF. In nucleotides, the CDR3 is TGTGCCAGCAGTAGTGACGGACTAGCGGGAGCTGGTAGCCCCTACAATGAGCAGTTCTTC.

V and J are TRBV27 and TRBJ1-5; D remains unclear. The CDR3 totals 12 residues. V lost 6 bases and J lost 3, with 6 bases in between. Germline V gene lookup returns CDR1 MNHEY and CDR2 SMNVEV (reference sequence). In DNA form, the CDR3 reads TGTGCCAGCAGCTCTTTCAATCAGCCCCAGCATTTT. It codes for CASSSFNQPQHF.

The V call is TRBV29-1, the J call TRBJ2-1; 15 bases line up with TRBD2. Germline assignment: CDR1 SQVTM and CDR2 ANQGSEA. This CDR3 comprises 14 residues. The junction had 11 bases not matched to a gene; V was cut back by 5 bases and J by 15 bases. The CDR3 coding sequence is TGCAGCGTTTTGGGGGGGGGACTAGCGGGAGGTCGGTTCTTC. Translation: CSVLGGGLAGGRFF.

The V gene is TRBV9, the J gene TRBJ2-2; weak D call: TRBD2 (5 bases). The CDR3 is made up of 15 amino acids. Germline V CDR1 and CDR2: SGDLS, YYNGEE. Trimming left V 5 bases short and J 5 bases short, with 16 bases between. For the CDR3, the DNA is TGTGCCAGCAGGGCCGGGCCCGGAGGAACCGGGGAGCTGTTTTTT. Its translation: CASRAGPGGTGELFF.

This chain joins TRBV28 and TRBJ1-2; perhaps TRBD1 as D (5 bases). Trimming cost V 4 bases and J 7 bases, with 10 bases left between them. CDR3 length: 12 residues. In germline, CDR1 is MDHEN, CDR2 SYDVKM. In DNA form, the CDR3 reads TGTGCCAGCAGTTGGCAGGGAGGTGGCTACACCTTC. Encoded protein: CASSWQGGGYTF.

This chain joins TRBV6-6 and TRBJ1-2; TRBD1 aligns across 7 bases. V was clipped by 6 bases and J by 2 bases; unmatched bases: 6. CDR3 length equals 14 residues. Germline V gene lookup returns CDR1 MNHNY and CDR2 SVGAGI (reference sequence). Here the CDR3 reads CASRLTGSNYGYTF. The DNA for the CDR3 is TGTGCCAGCAGGCTGACAGGGAGCAACTATGGCTACACCTTC.

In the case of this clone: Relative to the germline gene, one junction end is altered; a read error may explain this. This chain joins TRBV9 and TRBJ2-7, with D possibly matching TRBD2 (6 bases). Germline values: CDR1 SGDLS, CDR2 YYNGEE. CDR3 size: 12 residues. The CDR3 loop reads CASSVEAGQQYF. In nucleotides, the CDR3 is TGTGCCAGCAGTGTAGAGGCGGGACAGCAGTACTTC.

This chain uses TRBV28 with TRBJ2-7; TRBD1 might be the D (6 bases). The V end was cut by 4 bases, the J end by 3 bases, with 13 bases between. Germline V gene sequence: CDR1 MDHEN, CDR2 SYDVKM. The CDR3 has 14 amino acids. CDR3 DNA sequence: TGTGCCAGCAGTTCCGTAAAACAGGGCTACGAGCAGTACTTC. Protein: CASSSVKQGYEQYF.

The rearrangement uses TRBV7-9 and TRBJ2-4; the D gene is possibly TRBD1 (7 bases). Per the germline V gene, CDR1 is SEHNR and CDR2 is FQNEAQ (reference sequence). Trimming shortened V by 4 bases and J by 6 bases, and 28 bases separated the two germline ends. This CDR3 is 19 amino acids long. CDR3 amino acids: CASSSPTRRGPKLGNIQYF. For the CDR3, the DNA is TGTGCCAGCAGCTCCCCGACTAGAAGGGGGCCCAAGCTGGGAAACATTCAGTACTTC.

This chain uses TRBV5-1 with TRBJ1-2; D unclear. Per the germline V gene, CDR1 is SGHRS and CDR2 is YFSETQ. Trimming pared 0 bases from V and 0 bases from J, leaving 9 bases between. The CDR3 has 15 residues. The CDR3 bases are TGCGCCAGCAGCTTGGATCCGGGTACTAACTATGGCTACACCTTC. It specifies CASSLDPGTNYGYTF. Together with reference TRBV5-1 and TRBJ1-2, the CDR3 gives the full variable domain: KAGVTQTPRYLIKTRGQQVTLSCSPISGHRSVSWYQQTPGQGLQFLFEYFSETQRNKGNFPGRFSGRQFSNSRSEMNVSTLELGDSALYLCASSLDPGTNYGYTFGSGTRLTVV.

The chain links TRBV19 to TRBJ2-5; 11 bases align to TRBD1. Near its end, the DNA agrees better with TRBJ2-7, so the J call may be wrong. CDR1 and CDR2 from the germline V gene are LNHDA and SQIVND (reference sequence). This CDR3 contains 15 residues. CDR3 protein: CASSFSGTGGYEQYF. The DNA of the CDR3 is TGTGCCAGTAGTTTTTCCGGGACAGGGGGCTACGAGCAGTACTTC.

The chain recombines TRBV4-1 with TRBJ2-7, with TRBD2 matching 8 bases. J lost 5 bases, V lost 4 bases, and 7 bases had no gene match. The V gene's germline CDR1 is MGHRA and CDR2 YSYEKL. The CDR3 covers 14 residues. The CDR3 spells CASSRSSGSHEQYF. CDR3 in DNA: TGCGCCAGCAGCCGCTCGAGCGGGAGCCACGAGCAGTACTTC.